This entry describes one T cell receptor (beta chain). The antigen is not known. This entry belongs to a study of graft-versus-host responses after intestinal transplantation. Trimming cost V 0 bases and J 5 bases; bases outside gene matches: 11. This CDR3 is built from 18 residues. Germline CDR1 SGHDT, CDR2 YYEEEE. The study's findings and limits: Graft-donor T cell macrochimerism in patients accompanied high graft-versus-host to host-versus-graft clonal ratios in allografts. Detection of GvH clones occurred in recipient marrow, and some had their first appearance in ileum or blood.

Sequenced by immunoSEQ multiplex PCR; TCRdb stores in-frame clones only, minus some. The table lists about 120,000 clones, about 95% of them singletons. The starting material was unstimulated CD8+ T cells sorted from spleen or lymph node cells, obtained before intestinal transplant. The gene calls are TRBV5-6 and TRBJ2-2; 9 bases line up with TRBD2. The clonotype was recovered from a human donor who received an intestinal transplant. DNA for the CDR3: TGTGCCAGCAGCTTGGTGTTAGCGGGAGAAGTAAAGACCGGGGAGCTGTTTTTT. Translated, it gives CASSLVLAGEVKTGELFF.